This is a list of T cell receptor beta chains from one sample in a study of vaccination effects on CD4 cells after COVID-19. Some clones are missing from TCRdb's copy, which holds only in-frame ones; the method was immunoSEQ multiplex PCR. The table records 35,000 to 50,000 clones, more than 60% of them present only once. Their specific antigens are unknown. Sample: CD4+ T cells from PBMCs cultured with HCoV-OC43 spike peptides, taken before COVID-19 vaccination. Receptor source: a human donor who received a COVID-19 vaccine. The CDR3 runs from the conserved cysteine through the conserved F or W. The D gene is left open where the match is weak. The size field is filled for only some rows; it gives once, few, many or a size class.

V: TRBV5-1
D: -
size: few
J: TRBJ1-3
CDR3: CASSLAVGVIGNTIYF
DNA: TGCGCCAGCAGCTTGGCCGTGGGAGTTATAGGAAACACCATATATTTT

V: TRBV10-1
D: TRBD2
size: -
J: TRBJ2-1
CDR3: CASSDYSGTSGGPPRNEQFF
DNA: TGCGCCAGCAGTGATTATAGCGGGACTAGCGGGGGCCCCCCTCGGAATGAGCAGTTCTTC

V: TRBV19
D: -
size: -
J: TRBJ1-1
CDR3: CASSVRMNTEAFF
DNA: TGTGCCAGTAGTGTGAGAATGAACACTGAAGCTTTCTTT

V: TRBV5-6
D: -
size: -
J: TRBJ1-1
CDR3: CASSFVGNTEAFF
DNA: TGTGCCAGCAGCTTCGTAGGGAACACTGAAGCTTTCTTT

V: TRBV3-1/TRBV3-2
D: -
size: -
J: TRBJ1-1
CDR3: CASSHPERGMTEAFF
DNA: TGTGCCAGCAGCCACCCGGAGAGAGGAATGACTGAAGCTTTCTTT

V: TRBV19
D: -
size: once
J: TRBJ1-5
CDR3: CASSMGGRQPQHF
DNA: TGTGCCAGTAGTATGGGTGGTCGGCAGCCCCAGCATTTT

V: TRBV19
D: -
size: -
J: TRBJ1-2
CDR3: CASSIDGDYNYGYTF
DNA: TGTGCCAGTAGTATAGACGGCGACTACAACTATGGCTACACCTTC

V: TRBV4-1
D: TRBD1
size: -
J: TRBJ2-1
CDR3: CASSQGMGQAINEQFF
DNA: TGCGCCAGCAGCCAAGGGATGGGACAGGCAATAAATGAGCAGTTCTTC

V: TRBV7-2
D: TRBD2
size: -
J: TRBJ2-3
CDR3: CASSPRNLAGSTQYF
DNA: TGTGCCAGCAGCCCCCGGAATCTAGCGGGAAGTACGCAGTATTTT

V: TRBV24-1
D: -
size: many
J: TRBJ1-5
CDR3: CATSRQPQHF
DNA: TGTGCCACCAGCCGGCAGCCCCAGCATTTT

V: TRBV24-1
D: -
size: -
J: TRBJ2-1
CDR3: CATSAPKGNEQFF
DNA: TGTGCCACCAGTGCCCCGAAGGGCAATGAGCAGTTCTTC

V: TRBV6-1
D: -
size: -
J: TRBJ1-6
CDR3: CASSEGAGDWSPLHF
DNA: TGTGCCAGCAGTGAAGGAGCAGGGGACTGGTCACCCCTCCACTTT

V: TRBV15
D: -
size: -
J: TRBJ2-5
CDR3: CATSGGSLGAQYF
DNA: TGTGCCACCAGCGGGGGCTCCCTGGGGGCCCAGTACTTC

V: TRBV7-9
D: -
size: -
J: TRBJ1-3
CDR3: CASSLSDWSGNTIYF
DNA: TGTGCCAGCAGCTTATCGGACTGGTCCGGAAACACCATATATTTT

V: TRBV10-3
D: TRBD2
size: few
J: TRBJ2-1
CDR3: CAIGGTSGEEQFF
DNA: TGTGCCATCGGGGGGACTAGCGGGGAGGAGCAGTTCTTC

V: TRBV10-3
D: TRBD1
size: -
J: TRBJ1-1
CDR3: CASKGTGGFTNTEAFF
DNA: TGTGCCAGCAAGGGTACAGGGGGGTTTACGAACACTGAAGCTTTCTTT

V: TRBV6-6
D: TRBD1
size: -
J: TRBJ2-7
CDR3: CASSYTYGTGFYEQYF
DNA: TGTGCCAGCAGTTACACTTACGGGACAGGGTTCTACGAGCAGTACTTC